The 20 T cell receptor beta chains presented below share a single source sample, sequenced in a study of T cells in Graves' hyperthyroidism and ophthalmopathy. TCR beta CDR3 regions were amplified from RNA transcripts. HTBI primers were employed in a first-round RT-PCR of the TCR CDR3. TCRdb analysed the multiplex PCR reads with MiXCR anew, one entry per CDR3 protein. This sample has around 260,000 distinct CDR3 sequences, with under 30% found just once. The sequencing sample was made of blood. These receptors were obtained from a man aged 40-55 years with Graves' hyperthyroidism that later progressed to Graves' ophthalmopathy.

This clonotype was found once. This chain joins TRBV20-1 and TRBJ1-1; TRBD1 is a possible D gene (5 bases). Germline V gene lookup returns CDR1 DFQATT and CDR2 SNEGSKA (reference sequence). V was pared by 1 base and J by 1 base, with 13 bases between. The CDR3 spans 15 residues. The CDR3 nucleotides are TGCAGTGCTAGAGCCGAAGCAGGGTCGAACACTGAAGCTTTCTTT. The encoded protein is CSARAEAGSNTEAFF.

This clonotype was detected ten times or more. The V gene is TRBV20-1, the J gene TRBJ2-5; 14 bases agree with TRBD2. The CDR3 has 15 amino acids. V was pared by 3 bases and J by 5 bases, with 5 bases of the junction left unmatched. Germline-derived CDR1 and CDR2 are DFQATT and SNEGSKA (reference sequence). The CDR3, as DNA: TGCAGTGCTAGGGGGACTAGCGGGAGTACGGAGACCCAGTACTTC. This translates into CSARGTSGSTETQYF.

This clonotype was counted at least ten times. The chain links TRBV2 to TRBJ2-5; a possible D gene is TRBD2 (6 bases). The CDR3 runs 11 residues. V was shortened by 6 bases and J by 9 bases, with 11 bases between the two germline ends. CDR1 SNHLY and CDR2 FYNNEI come from the germline V gene. The CDR3 nucleotides read TGTGCCAGCAGCCAGACTAGTGCCCAGTACTTC. Amino acid sequence: CASSQTSAQYF.

The sample holds many counts of this clonotype. This chain's CDR3 is CASSLIGEGYTF. The CDR3 coding sequence is TGTGCCAGCAGTTTAATAGGGGAAGGCTACACCTTC. The chain carries TRBV28 and TRBJ1-2; perhaps TRBD1 as D (5 bases). Germline CDR1 MDHEN, CDR2 SYDVKM. The CDR3 extends over 12 amino acids. Trimming stripped 2 bases from V and 8 bases from J, with 9 bases between.

This clonotype occurred many times. The rearrangement joins TRBV6-2 or TRBV6-3 to TRBJ2-7, with 9 positions matching TRBD1. Germline V gene lookup returns CDR1 MNHEY and CDR2 SVGEGT. This CDR3 spans 16 amino acids. After removal of 2 bases from V and 3 bases from J, the junction contained 8 bases not matched to a gene. The CDR3, as DNA: TGTGCCAGCAGTTACACCGGGACAGGGATATTCTACGAGCAGTACTTC. This sequence encodes CASSYTGTGIFYEQYF.

This clonotype was detected ten times or more. The rearrangement links TRBV2 to TRBJ2-5; D uncertain. Trimming pared 5 bases from V and 3 bases from J, leaving 22 bases between. Germline V gene lookup returns CDR1 SNHLY and CDR2 FYNNEI. This CDR3 is built from 17 residues. The CDR3 loop reads CASSRRIVTFGEETQYF. The CDR3 DNA reads TGTGCCAGCAGTCGTCGCATCGTTACTTTTGGCGAAGAGACCCAGTACTTC.

The sample holds many counts of this clonotype. The chain uses TRBV2 and TRBJ2-5; D gene ambiguous. This CDR3 comprises 15 residues. Per the germline V gene, CDR1 is SNHLY and CDR2 is FYNNEI. With 9 bases removed from V and 5 bases from J, the gap between germline ends came to 22 bases. This CDR3 is CARAIRLALVETQYF. The CDR3 DNA sequence: TGTGCCAGGGCCATTCGGCTGGCCCTAGTGGAGACCCAGTACTTC.

This clonotype was observed at least ten times. The chain joins TRBV29-1 to TRBJ2-4; the D is unclear. The V gene's germline CDR1 is SQVTM and CDR2 ANQGSEA. With 7 bases removed from V and 2 bases from J, the gap between germline ends came to 12 bases. This CDR3 region has 13 residues. The CDR3 coding sequence is TGCAGCGCCACAGACGGGTCCAAAAACATTCAGTACTTC. Translated: CSATDGSKNIQYF.

This clonotype has at least ten counts. V gene TRBV5-1 combines with J gene TRBJ2-7, with 7 nucleotides matching TRBD1. CDR3 length: 15 amino acids. After removal of 5 bases from V and 0 bases from J, the junction contained 8 bases not matched to a gene. Germline V lookup: CDR1 SGHRS, CDR2 YFSETQ. As DNA, the CDR3 is TGCGCCAGCAGAAGGGGGACAGCCACCTCCTACGAGCAGTACTTC. Its translation is CASRRGTATSYEQYF.

The chain recombines TRBV5-1 with TRBJ2-7; D unresolved. V lost 0 bases and J lost 2, with 6 bases in between. CDR3 length: 13 residues. Germline V gene lookup returns CDR1 SGHRS and CDR2 YFSETQ. The CDR3 DNA sequence: TGCGCCAGCAGCTTGGTGGCTGCCTACGAGCAGTACTTC. It is translated as CASSLVAAYEQYF.

This clonotype was seen at least ten times. The chain couples TRBV18 to TRBJ2-7, with 7 bases aligning to TRBD1. V lost 0 bases, J lost 6 bases, and 2 bases stayed unmatched. In germline, CDR1 is KGHSH, CDR2 LQKENI. The CDR3 sequence is 13 residues long. CDR3: CASSPPYRGEQYF. The CDR3 DNA sequence: TGTGCCAGCTCACCACCCTACAGGGGCGAGCAGTACTTC.

At least ten counts were recorded for this clonotype. V and J are TRBV13 and TRBJ2-7, with 12 bases lining up with TRBD2. The CDR3 has 17 amino acids. Germline V gene sequence: CDR1 PRHDT, CDR2 FYEKMQ (reference sequence). Trimming took 3 bases from V and 3 from J; bases not matched to a gene: 9. CDR3 DNA: TGTGCCAGCAGCTTCTTTCTTCGGACTAGCGGGAACTACGAGCAGTACTTC. This translates into CASSFFLRTSGNYEQYF.

This clonotype showed up many times. The chain is built from TRBV7-3 and TRBJ2-1, with TRBD2 identical over 8 bases. This CDR3 is 14 amino acids long. V lost 8 bases and J lost 6; bases outside the gene matches: 9. Germline CDR1 is SGHTA and CDR2 is FQGTGA. CDR3 in DNA: TGTGCCAGCGGCCTGACGGGAGGGCCCAATGAGCAGTTCTTC. This gives the protein CASGLTGGPNEQFF.

Ten or more counts support this clonotype. The chain is built from TRBV2 and TRBJ2-7, with D perhaps matching TRBD1 (6 bases). V lost 2 bases and J lost 0, with 11 bases in between. Germline assignment: CDR1 SNHLY and CDR2 FYNNEI. This CDR3 is 15 amino acids long. DNA for the CDR3: TGTGCCAGCAGTGAAAGGGGGTCGACCTCCTACGAGCAGTACTTC. It is translated as CASSERGSTSYEQYF.

This clonotype showed up just a few times. The chain links TRBV3-1 to TRBJ2-1; a possible D gene is TRBD2 (5 bases). Trimming shortened V by 2 bases and J by 10 bases, and 18 bases separated the two germline ends. The CDR3 is 15 amino acids. Germline V gene data show CDR1 as LGHDT and CDR2 as YNNKEL (reference sequence). This CDR3 is CASSQRFVSGIEQFF. The CDR3 DNA follows: TGTGCCAGCAGCCAAAGGTTTGTTTCCGGGATCGAGCAGTTCTTC.

With regard to this clonotype: A much larger clonotype is one base distant, so this may be a read error. The J gene is TRBJ2-5, the V gene TRBV5-8; no clear D. Trimming pared 6 bases from V and 5 bases from J, leaving 17 bases between. Germline V gene sequence: CDR1 SGHTS, CDR2 YDEGEE. The CDR3 covers 14 residues. The CDR3 sequence is CASNSQWGGETQYF. The CDR3 DNA follows: TGTGCCAGCAACTCACAATGGGGTGGGGAGACCCAGTACTTC.

This clonotype was detected ten times or more. One junction end disagrees with the germline gene, perhaps due to a read error. V usage is TRBV12-3 or TRBV12-4 and J usage is TRBJ2-7; TRBD2 aligns across 11 bases. This CDR3 has 14 amino acids. DNA of the CDR3: TGTGCCAGCAGTTTGACTAGCGGGACCTACGGGCAGTACTTC. It yields the protein CASSLTSGTYGQYF.

This rearrangement joins TRBV12-3 or TRBV12-4 to TRBJ1-6; D is ambiguous. The V end lost 6 bases, the J end lost 0 bases, and 9 bases lay between the germline ends. This CDR3 has 15 residues. Here the CDR3 reads CASRATGSYNSPLHF. CDR3 DNA sequence: TGTGCCAGCAGGGCCACGGGCTCCTATAATTCACCCCTCCACTTT.

This clonotype was detected many times. This chain links TRBV29-1 with TRBJ1-1; 7 bases line up with TRBD1. The CDR3 contains 12 residues. The ends lost 7 bases at V and 4 bases at J; junction bases unmatched: 6. Germline assignment: CDR1 SQVTM and CDR2 ANQGSEA. CDR3 amino acids: CSGSGGSTEAFF. CDR3 DNA sequence: TGCAGCGGTTCAGGGGGGAGCACTGAAGCTTTCTTT.

The chain employs TRBV11-2 and TRBJ2-1, with D unclear. The CDR3 is made up of 12 amino acids. The ends were cut back, 2 bases at V and 8 bases at J, with 7 bases in the middle. Germline V gene data show CDR1 as SGHAT and CDR2 as FQNNGV. CDR3 nucleotides: TGTGCCAGCAGCTTACCAGTCCATGAGCAGTTCTTC. Its translation: CASSLPVHEQFF.